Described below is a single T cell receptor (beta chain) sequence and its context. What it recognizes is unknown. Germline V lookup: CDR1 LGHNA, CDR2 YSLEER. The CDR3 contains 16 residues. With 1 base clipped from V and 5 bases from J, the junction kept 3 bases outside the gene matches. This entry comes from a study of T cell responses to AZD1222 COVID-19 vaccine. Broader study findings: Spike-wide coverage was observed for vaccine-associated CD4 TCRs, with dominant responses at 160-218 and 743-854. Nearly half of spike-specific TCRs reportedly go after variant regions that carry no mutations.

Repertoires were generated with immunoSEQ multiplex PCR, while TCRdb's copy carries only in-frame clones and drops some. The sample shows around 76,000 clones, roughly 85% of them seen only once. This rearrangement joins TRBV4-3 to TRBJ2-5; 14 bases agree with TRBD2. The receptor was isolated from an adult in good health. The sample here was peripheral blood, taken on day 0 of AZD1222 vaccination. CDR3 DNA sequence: TGCGCCAGCAGCCAAGGGACTAGCGGGGGGTGGGAGACCCAGTACTTC. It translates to CASSQGTSGGWETQYF.